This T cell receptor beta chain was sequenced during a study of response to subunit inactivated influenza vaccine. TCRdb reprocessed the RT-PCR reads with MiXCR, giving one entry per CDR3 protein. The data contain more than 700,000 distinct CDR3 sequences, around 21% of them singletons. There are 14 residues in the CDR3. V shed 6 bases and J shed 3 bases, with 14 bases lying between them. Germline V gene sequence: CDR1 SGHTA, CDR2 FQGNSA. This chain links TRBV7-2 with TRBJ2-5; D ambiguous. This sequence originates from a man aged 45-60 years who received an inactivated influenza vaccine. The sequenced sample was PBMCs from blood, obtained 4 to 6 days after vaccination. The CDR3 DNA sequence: TGTGCCAGCAGTAAAACCGGGCCCGAAGAGACCCAGTACTTC. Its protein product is CASSKTGPEETQYF.